The rows below give T cell receptor beta chains drawn from one sample of a study of T cell repertoires in cytomegalovirus infection. One entry per CDR3 protein results from TCRdb running MiXCR on the reads. The data show roughly 200,000 distinct CDR3 sequences, roughly 9.8% seen once. Sequences were obtained from PBMCs. The source is a human donor in good health (CMV status not recorded). Some clones in this sample may be carry-over from other donors' samples. CDR3s include the opening cysteine and the closing phenylalanine or tryptophan. A D gene is named only where the DNA matches it firmly. Only part of the rows carry a size: once, few, many, or a class if the clone is expanded.

D gene	clone size	V gene	J gene	CDR3 length	CDR3 DNA	CDR3 protein
-	-	TRBV5-4	TRBJ2-7	14	TGTGCCAGCAGCTTGGCCAGGCCCCCCTACGAGCAGTACTTC	CASSLARPPYEQYF
TRBD2	many	TRBV7-6	TRBJ2-2	18	TGTGCCAGCAGCTTAGCGCCGGGCGGGAGACCTAACACCGGGGAGCTGTTTTTT	CASSLAPGGRPNTGELFF
-	few	TRBV19	TRBJ1-2	12	TGTGCCACCTTGGACAGAAGCTATGGCTACACCTTC	CATLDRSYGYTF
TRBD1	many	TRBV5-5	TRBJ1-1	17	TGTGCCAGCAGCTTGGGGGCGGACAGGGGATCGTGGGCTGAAGCTTTCTTT	CASSLGADRGSWAEAFF
-	many	TRBV28	TRBJ1-4	15	TGTGCCAGCAGTCACCGGAGGTTAACTAATGAAAAACTGTTTTTT	CASSHRRLTNEKLFF
TRBD2	many	TRBV6-2/TRBV6-3	TRBJ2-2	15	TGTGCCAGCAGCCCTAGCGGGTTAAACACCGGGGAGCTGTTTTTT	CASSPSGLNTGELFF
TRBD2	-	TRBV20-1	TRBJ2-1	13	TGCAGTGCTAGGTTAGCGGGGGGTCATGAGCAGTTCTTC	CSARLAGGHEQFF
-	many	TRBV7-2	TRBJ2-5	16	TGTGCCAGCAGCTTAGGTTCTTTGGCTGTAAAAGAGACCCAGTACTTC	CASSLGSLAVKETQYF
TRBD1	many	TRBV28	TRBJ1-6	15	TGTGCCAGCAGTTTAACCGGGACAGGGAATTCACCCCTCCACTTT	CASSLTGTGNSPLHF
-	few	TRBV28	TRBJ1-2	14	TGTGCCAGCAGTGCTTTCTCGGGGCTGGGAGGCTACACCTTC	CASSAFSGLGGYTF
-	-	TRBV2	TRBJ2-7	11	TGTGCCAGCAGGTTGAGCTACGAGCAGTACTTC	CASRLSYEQYF
-	-	TRBV19	TRBJ1-5	15	TGTGCCAGTAGTAATTGGCAGAATAGCAATCAGCCCCAGCATTTT	CASSNWQNSNQPQHF
-	many	TRBV7-2	TRBJ1-2	15	TGTGCCAGCAGCTTAGGGGACACCGCAACTCATGGCTACACCTTC	CASSLGDTATHGYTF
TRBD2	few	TRBV7-2	TRBJ2-7	15	TGTGCCAGCAGCCCAGGGCCTAGCGGGGGGCGCCCACAGTACTTC	CASSPGPSGGRPQYF
TRBD1	few	TRBV7-9	TRBJ2-7	14	TGTGCCAGCAGCTTGGGACAGGATTCCTACGAGCAGTACTTC	CASSLGQDSYEQYF
-	many	TRBV5-4	TRBJ2-1	16	TGTGCCAGCAGCTTCCGTAAGGGCCCGAGCTACAATGAGCAGTTCTTC	CASSFRKGPSYNEQFF
-	many	TRBV7-2	TRBJ1-2	19	TGTGCCAGCAGCTCCACCCGGGGACGGGGGGACTTTGGATTATATGGCTACACCTTC	CASSSTRGRGDFGLYGYTF
-	-	TRBV7-8	TRBJ1-6	16	TGTGCCAGCAGCCCACGGGGCGCGGTTTATAATTCACCCCTCCACTTT	CASSPRGAVYNSPLHF
TRBD2	many	TRBV19	TRBJ2-1	16	TGTGCCAGTTCCGCACTAGCGGACCCTCCCTACAATGAGCAGTTCTTC	CASSALADPPYNEQFF
-	many	TRBV7-9	TRBJ2-5	15	TGTGCCAGCAGCCCCCCCGGGCACGAGCGGGAGACCCAGTACTTC	CASSPPGHERETQYF
-	many	TRBV7-2	TRBJ1-1	16	TGTGCCAGCAGCTTAAGCAGGGTATCGATGAACACTGAAGCTTTCTTT	CASSLSRVSMNTEAFF
TRBD1	few	TRBV20-1	TRBJ1-3	15	TGCAGTGCTAGCCCCTACAGGGGCTCTGGAAACACCATATATTTT	CSASPYRGSGNTIYF
-	-	TRBV6-1	TRBJ2-7	11	TGTGCCAGCACCAAGGGGTTAGAGCAGTACTTC	CASTKGLEQYF
TRBD1	few	TRBV6-1	TRBJ2-1	15	TGTGCCAGCAGGCCTAGAGGACAGGGGGCCAATGAGCAGTTCTTC	CASRPRGQGANEQFF
-	many	TRBV12-3/TRBV12-4	TRBJ1-4	15	TGTGCCAGCAGGCCACCGGGACAAGGGAATGAAAAACTGTTTTTT	CASRPPGQGNEKLFF
TRBD2	-	TRBV20-1	TRBJ2-3	17	TGCAGTGCTCCTTCTCGGGGGGGGCTAGCAGTCACAGATACGCAGTATTTT	CSAPSRGGLAVTDTQYF
-	-	TRBV29-1	TRBJ2-1	17	TGCAGCGTTGAAGATGAGCTAGAGCGGAGCTCCTACAATGAGCAGTTCTTC	CSVEDELERSSYNEQFF
-	many	TRBV7-2	TRBJ1-5	14	TGTGCCAGCAGCCACCCGGGGGGTGTCCAGCCCCAGCATTTT	CASSHPGGVQPQHF
TRBD1	many	TRBV12-3/TRBV12-4	TRBJ1-5	18	TGTGCCAGCAGTCTAACCAGGTCGACAGGGGGCAGCGATCAGCCCCAGCATTTT	CASSLTRSTGGSDQPQHF
-	-	TRBV7-9	TRBJ1-5	13	TGTGCCAGCAGCTTACTGGATGGTCAGCCCCAGCATTTT	CASSLLDGQPQHF
TRBD1	few	TRBV14	TRBJ1-5	19	TGTGCCAGCAGCCAAGACTTGGACAGGGAGAATTATAGCAATCAGCCCCAGCATTTT	CASSQDLDRENYSNQPQHF
TRBD1	-	TRBV20-1	TRBJ1-5	13	TGCAGTGCAACGGGACAGGGCAATCAGCCCCAGCATTTT	CSATGQGNQPQHF
-	few	TRBV6-2/TRBV6-3	TRBJ1-1	13	TGTGCCAGCAGTCGATGGATTAACACTGAAGCTTTCTTT	CASSRWINTEAFF
-	many	TRBV6-2/TRBV6-3	TRBJ1-2	14	TGTGCCAGCAGTAATCAGGTCGGGTTGGATGGCTACACCTTC	CASSNQVGLDGYTF
-	-	TRBV29-1	TRBJ2-3	15	TGCAGCGTTGAAGATTTGGCGGGACGCGCAGATACGCAGTATTTT	CSVEDLAGRADTQYF
TRBD2	many	TRBV7-2	TRBJ2-2	16	TGTGCCAGCAGCTTATTAGCGGGGGGGGACACCGGGGAGCTGTTTTTT	CASSLLAGGDTGELFF
-	few	TRBV6-1	TRBJ1-2	13	TGTGCCAGCAGCAGGGACAATAACTATGGCTACACCTTC	CASSRDNNYGYTF
-	few	TRBV19	TRBJ1-1	15	TGTGCCAGTAGTATAGGGCGGGGGCGCATCACTGAAGCTTTCTTT	CASSIGRGRITEAFF
TRBD2	-	TRBV10-3	TRBJ2-7	13	TGTGCCATCGATAGCGGGGGGGCTGTCGAGCAGTACTTC	CAIDSGGAVEQYF
-	many	TRBV6-1	TRBJ2-7	14	TGTGCCAGCAGTTATAGTCAGGGAGCCTACGAGCAGTACTTC	CASSYSQGAYEQYF
-	-	TRBV20-1	TRBJ2-1	18	TGCAGTGCTAGAGATAGTGGGTCGTGGGGGAGCTCCTACAATGAGCAGTTCTTC	CSARDSGSWGSSYNEQFF
-	many	TRBV7-2	TRBJ2-5	15	TGTGCCAGCAGCTTTGTGGCAGGCACCCGGGAGACCCAGTACTTC	CASSFVAGTRETQYF
TRBD2	many	TRBV7-2	TRBJ2-1	17	TGTGCCAGCAGCTTAAGTATTGCTAGCGGTTCCTACAATGAGCAGTTCTTC	CASSLSIASGSYNEQFF
-	few	TRBV3-1	TRBJ2-2	12	TGTGCCAGCAGCCAAGTGGGCGGGGAGCTGTTTTTT	CASSQVGGELFF
-	many	TRBV29-1	TRBJ1-2	13	TGCAGCGTCGGGGGGGGGCCCGCCTATGGCTACACCTTC	CSVGGGPAYGYTF
-	few	TRBV20-1	TRBJ2-1	10	TGCAGTGCTAGAGAGAATGAGCAGTTCTTC	CSARENEQFF
TRBD1	many	TRBV7-2	TRBJ1-5	15	TGTGCCAGCAGCTTATCAGGGGGCAGGTTACGGCCCCAGCATTTT	CASSLSGGRLRPQHF
-	many	TRBV7-3	TRBJ1-1	17	TGTGCCAGCAGCCCCCGCGGGCGGGGCTCGGGGAACACTGAAGCTTTCTTT	CASSPRGRGSGNTEAFF
-	many	TRBV28	TRBJ1-1	13	TGTGCCAGCAGTGCCCAATTTAACACTGAAGCTTTCTTT	CASSAQFNTEAFF
-	-	TRBV7-2	TRBJ2-7	14	TGTGCCAGCAGCGCCACGGGCCAGGCCTACGAGCAGTACTTC	CASSATGQAYEQYF
-	many	TRBV28	TRBJ1-1	16	TGTGCCAGCAGTTCCCGACATTCCCGGTGGGTCACTGAAGCTTTCTTT	CASSSRHSRWVTEAFF
TRBD1	many	TRBV29-1	TRBJ2-7	14	TGCAGCGTTGAAGGGGCCGACAGGGGGCACGAGCAGTACTTC	CSVEGADRGHEQYF
-	few	TRBV29-1	TRBJ2-7	12	TGCAGCGTTGTGGCGCAGGGCTACGAGCAGTACTTC	CSVVAQGYEQYF
TRBD2	many	TRBV6-2/TRBV6-3	TRBJ2-2	16	TGTGCCAGCAGACTCCTAAGCGGGAGCCCCACCGGGGAGCTGTTTTTT	CASRLLSGSPTGELFF